One sample yielded the 17 T cell receptor beta chains listed below, sequenced in a study of T cells in localized non-small cell lung cancer. Profiling relied on immunoSEQ multiplex PCR, and the TCRdb table lists in-frame clones only, not all of them. The sample consists of over 55,000 clones, about nine tenths of them appearing once. Sequencing was performed on peripheral blood, taken before any cancer treatment. All receptors derive from a woman aged 40-70 years with stage I lung adenocarcinoma.

This clone was detected only a few times. The J gene is TRBJ2-1, the V gene TRBV11-3, with 8 positions matching TRBD2. This CDR3 has 15 amino acids. The V gene end was trimmed by 3 bases and the J gene end by 9 bases; junction bases not matched to a gene: 10. The germline V gene has CDR1 SGHNT and CDR2 YENEEA. CDR3 in DNA: TGTGCCAGCAGCTTGGAGGGACTAGAAGGCGGTGAGCAGTTCTTC. It specifies CASSLEGLEGGEQFF.

V gene TRBV30 combines with J gene TRBJ1-1; D uncertain. V lost 3 bases, J lost 0 bases, and 20 bases lay in between. CDR3 length: 17 residues. Germline CDR1 reads GTSNPN; CDR2 reads SVGIG (reference sequence). The CDR3 loop is CAWSSNLNSGMNTEAFF. For the CDR3, the DNA is TGTGCCTGGAGCTCAAATCTCAACAGTGGTATGAACACTGAAGCTTTCTTT.

The chain joins TRBV29-1 to TRBJ2-1; 9 bases line up with TRBD2. The V gene's germline CDR1 is SQVTM and CDR2 ANQGSEA. The CDR3 totals 15 residues. CDR3 in DNA: TGCGGGTGGCTAGCGGGACCGAGCTCCTACAATGAGCAGTTCTTC. Translated: CGWLAGPSSYNEQFF.

This clone was seen once. The J gene is TRBJ1-4, the V gene TRBV19; tentative D call: TRBD1 (6 bases). The V gene's germline CDR1 is LNHDA and CDR2 SQIVND (reference sequence). With 2 bases removed from V and 8 bases from J, the gap between germline ends came to 15 bases. CDR3 length: 15 amino acids. The CDR3 coding sequence is TGTGCCAGTAGTATAATATCGGCAGGGGACGAAAAACTGTTTTTT. This sequence encodes CASSIISAGDEKLFF.

V gene TRBV7-3 combines with J gene TRBJ2-5; D is perhaps TRBD2 (6 bases). From germline, CDR1 is SGHTA and CDR2 FQGTGA. V gave up 4 bases and J gave up 5 bases, with 8 bases separating them. The CDR3 extends over 12 amino acids. The DNA of the CDR3 is TGTGCCAGCAGCTCGGAGGGGGAGACCCAGTACTTC. Translated, it gives CASSSEGETQYF.

V gene TRBV30 combines with J gene TRBJ2-2; 9 bases match TRBD2. The CDR3 is 15 residues long. In germline, CDR1 is GTSNPN, CDR2 SVGIG (reference sequence). Trimming took 1 base from V and 3 from J; bases not matched to a gene: 3. In DNA, the CDR3 is TGTGCCTGGAGTGCCGGACTAGCGTACACCGGGGAGCTGTTTTTT. Encoded protein: CAWSAGLAYTGELFF.

The chain combines TRBV5-5 with TRBJ2-5, with 8 bases identical to TRBD1. CDR3 size: 15 residues. The germline gives CDR1 SGHKS, CDR2 YYEKEE (reference sequence). J lost 5 bases, V lost 1 base, and 7 bases had no gene match. The CDR3 loop reads CASSLQPGGRETQYF. CDR3 DNA: TGTGCCAGCAGCTTGCAACCAGGGGGCAGGGAGACCCAGTACTTC.

The V and J genes are TRBV11-2 and TRBJ2-7, with TRBD1 identical over 8 bases. The germline V gene has CDR1 SGHAT and CDR2 FQNNGV. With V trimmed by 4 bases and J by 2 bases, 13 bases remained unmatched. CDR3 length: 17 amino acids. DNA for the CDR3: TGTGCCAGCAGCTCCTATAATACCGGGACAGGAGCCTACGAGCAGTACTTC. Its translation: CASSSYNTGTGAYEQYF. Full variable domain (remainder filled in from reference TRBV11-2 and TRBJ2-7): EAGVAQSPRYKIIEKRQSVAFWCNPISGHATLYWYQQILGQGPKLLIQFQNNGVVDDSQLPKDRFSAERLKGVDSTLKIQPAKLEDSAVYLCASSSYNTGTGAYEQYFGPGTRLTVT.

This clone was seen a single time. The gene calls are TRBV29-1 and TRBJ1-2; D is unclear. Germline lookup yields CDR1 SQVTM and CDR2 ANQGSEA. Trimming took 0 bases from V and 6 from J, leaving 14 bases between them. CDR3 length equals 14 residues. The CDR3 is CSVEDPEGYHGYTF. The CDR3 coding sequence is TGCAGCGTTGAAGATCCAGAAGGTTATCATGGCTACACCTTC.

The genes are TRBV5-1 and TRBJ1-1, with D hard to call. The CDR3 runs to 14 residues. Germline V gene sequence: CDR1 SGHRS, CDR2 YFSETQ. Trimming cost V 4 bases and J 3 bases, with 13 bases left between them. The CDR3 is CASSPGGPDTEAFF. The CDR3, as DNA: TGCGCCAGCAGCCCGGGAGGGCCGGACACTGAAGCTTTCTTT.

The chain has TRBV2 and TRBJ1-3, with D unresolved. Trimming stripped 4 bases from V and 0 bases from J, with 10 bases between. Germline CDR1 reads SNHLY; CDR2 reads FYNNEI. This CDR3 has 15 amino acids. CDR3: CASSAVTSSGNTIYF. The CDR3 DNA is TGTGCCAGCAGTGCAGTCACATCCTCTGGAAACACCATATATTTT.

This clone was picked up one time. This sequence joins TRBV28 and TRBJ2-5; 8 bases align to TRBD1. CDR1 and CDR2 from the germline V gene are MDHEN and SYDVKM. This CDR3 region has 13 residues. V was clipped by 8 bases and J by 3 bases; unmatched bases: 5. This CDR3 reads CASGPDREETQYF. In nucleotides, the CDR3 is TGTGCCAGCGGCCCGGACAGGGAAGAGACCCAGTACTTC. The full variable domain, with the rest looked up from reference TRBV28 and TRBJ2-5, is DVKVTQSSRYLVKRTGEKVFLECVQDMDHENMFWYRQDPGLGLRLIYFSYDVKMKEKGDIPEGYSVSREKKERFSLILESASTNQTSMYLCASGPDREETQYFGPGTRLLVL.

The V and J genes are TRBV27 and TRBJ1-2; 11 bases fit TRBD1. The germline V gene has CDR1 MNHEY and CDR2 SMNVEV (reference sequence). V lost 0 bases, J lost 2 bases, and 5 bases stayed unmatched. The CDR3 spans 17 residues. CDR3 residues: CASSLSGTGGSNYGYTF. The DNA for the CDR3 is TGTGCCAGCAGTTTATCCGGGACAGGGGGTTCGAACTATGGCTACACCTTC.

The chain joins TRBV28 to TRBJ2-6; TRBD1 matches 8 bases. V shed 6 bases, J shed 0 bases, and the junction held 4 bases outside the gene matches. The CDR3 has 16 residues. Per germline, CDR1 MDHEN and CDR2 SYDVKM. The CDR3 DNA sequence: TGTGCCAGCAGGACACAGGGGGACTCTGGGGCCAACGTCCTGACTTTC. Its translation is CASRTQGDSGANVLTF.

The chain combines TRBV29-1 with TRBJ1-4; D gene ambiguous. V lost 5 bases and J lost 6, with 10 bases in between. The germline V gene has CDR1 SQVTM and CDR2 ANQGSEA. This CDR3 has 12 residues. The CDR3 here is CSVSGGDEKLFF. Written as DNA, the CDR3 is TGCAGCGTTTCAGGAGGAGATGAAAAACTGTTTTTT.

The chain has TRBV5-6 and TRBJ1-1, with TRBD1 matching 9 bases. The CDR3 is 16 residues long. CDR1 and CDR2 (germline): SGHDT, YYEEEE. Losses at the gene ends were 4 bases for V and 6 bases for J; bases not matched to a gene: 13. CDR3 amino acids: CASSNRGLTPGAEAFF. DNA for the CDR3: TGTGCCAGCAGCAACAGGGGGCTGACTCCCGGGGCTGAAGCTTTCTTT.

This chain joins TRBV2 and TRBJ1-5; 7 positions agree with TRBD1. In germline, CDR1 is SNHLY, CDR2 FYNNEI. V lost 6 bases and J lost 6; bases outside the gene matches: 5. The CDR3 runs to 13 residues. The CDR3: CASRQGMGQPQHF. CDR3 sequence (DNA): TGTGCCAGCAGACAGGGGATGGGTCAGCCCCAGCATTTT.